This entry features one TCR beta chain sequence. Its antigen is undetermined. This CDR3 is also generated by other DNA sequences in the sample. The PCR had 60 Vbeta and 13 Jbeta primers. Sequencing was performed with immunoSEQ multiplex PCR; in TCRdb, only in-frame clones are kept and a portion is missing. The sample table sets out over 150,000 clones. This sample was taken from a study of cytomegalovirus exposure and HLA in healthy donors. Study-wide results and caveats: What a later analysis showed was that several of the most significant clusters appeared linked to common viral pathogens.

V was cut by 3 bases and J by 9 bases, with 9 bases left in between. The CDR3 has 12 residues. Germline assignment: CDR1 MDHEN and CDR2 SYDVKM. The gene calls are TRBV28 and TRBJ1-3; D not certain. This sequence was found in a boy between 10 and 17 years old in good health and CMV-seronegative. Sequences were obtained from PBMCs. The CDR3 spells CASSLVRGTIYF. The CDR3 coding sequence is TGTGCCAGCAGTTTGGTTCGGGGCACCATATATTTT.